The 5 T cell receptor beta chains below all came from one sample that was sequenced in a study of PD-1 blockade in mismatch repair-deficient tumors. The assay was immunoSEQ multiplex PCR, and TCRdb's table has in-frame clones only and misses some. The sample holds some 130,000 clones, about nine tenths seen once. The sample was peripheral blood, taken approximately 72 weeks after starting pembrolizumab. The receptors come from an adult with mismatch repair-deficient cancer.

This clone has more than one count but fewer than ten. The chain uses TRBV9 and TRBJ2-7; D may be TRBD1 or TRBD2 (5 bases each). Looked up from germline, CDR1 is SGDLS and CDR2 is YYNGEE. Trimming took off 3 bases at V and 4 bases at J, with 17 bases between the two ends. The CDR3 contains 15 residues. This CDR3 reads CASSAGPAEVYEQYF. The CDR3 coding sequence is TGTGCCAGCAGCGCGGGACCCGCGGAAGTATACGAGCAGTACTTC.

The CDR3 spells CASRMTDLSYEQYF. DNA for the CDR3: TGTGCCAGTAGAATGACAGACCTCTCCTACGAGCAGTACTTC. This chain links TRBV19 with TRBJ2-7; D possibly corresponds to TRBD1 (5 bases). CDR1 is LNHDA and CDR2 is SQIVND in the germline V gene (reference sequence). The CDR3 length is 14 residues. Trimming cost V 6 bases and J 0 bases, with 12 bases left between them.

The chain recombines TRBV5-6 with TRBJ2-3, with 11 bases that match TRBD2. Per the germline V gene, CDR1 is SGHDT and CDR2 is YYEEEE. The CDR3 is 16 residues long. With 4 bases clipped from V and 2 bases from J, the junction kept 6 bases outside the gene matches. The CDR3: CASSRLAGRVTDTQYF. DNA for the CDR3: TGTGCCAGCAGCAGACTAGCGGGAAGGGTCACAGATACGCAGTATTTT.

The chain uses TRBV30 and TRBJ2-7; D gene uncertain. V was pared by 2 bases and J by 1 base, with 3 bases between. Germline lookup yields CDR1 GTSNPN and CDR2 SVGIG (reference sequence). The CDR3 length is 11 residues. Here the CDR3 reads CAWSLSYEQYF. The CDR3 DNA is TGTGCCTGGAGTTTGTCCTACGAGCAGTACTTC.

This clone was recorded only once. This chain connects TRBV13 to TRBJ2-7; no reliable D call. The V gene's germline CDR1 is PRHDT and CDR2 FYEKMQ (reference sequence). V gave up 4 bases and J gave up 4 bases, with 8 bases separating them. The CDR3 extends over 12 amino acids. Here the CDR3 DNA reads TGTGCCAGCAGCTACCAAGGATACGAGCAGTACTTC. This encodes CASSYQGYEQYF.